These T cell receptor beta chains were read from a single sample in a study of T cells after yellow fever vaccination. TCRdb re-called the 5' RACE reads through MiXCR, storing one row per CDR3 protein. The sample gives roughly 250,000 distinct CDR3 sequences, over 10% of which show up once; roughly 0.5% is in the top ten. Sequences were derived from CD4+ T cells sorted from PBMCs, sampled 45 days after the yellow fever booster vaccination. Receptors originate from a man between 25 and 39 years old who received the YFV17D yellow fever vaccine. CDR3s include the opening cysteine and the closing phenylalanine or tryptophan. The D gene is left open where the match is weak. Only part of the rows carry a size: once, few, many, or a class if the clone is expanded.

clone size	V gene	J gene	D gene	CDR3 protein	CDR3 DNA
NA	TRBV19	TRBJ2-2	NA	CASSNLGGAGELFF	TGTGCCAGTAGTAATCTGGGAGGCGCCGGGGAGCTGTTTTTT
many	TRBV5-4	TRBJ2-7	NA	CASSFDRSNEQYF	TGTGCCAGCAGCTTCGACAGGTCAAACGAGCAGTACTTC
NA	TRBV27	TRBJ2-7	NA	CASSFGRGAFYEQYF	TGTGCCAGCAGTTTCGGTCGGGGGGCTTTCTACGAGCAGTACTTC
few	TRBV18	TRBJ2-5	NA	CASSPFTNKRGQETQYF	TGTGCCAGCTCACCATTTACTAACAAGAGGGGGCAAGAGACCCAGTACTTC
few	TRBV10-3	TRBJ2-3	NA	CAISESIGLGDTDTQYF	TGTGCCATCAGTGAGTCGATCGGCCTCGGTGACACAGATACGCAGTATTTT
few	TRBV9	TRBJ2-1	NA	CASSVGGLVIQGEQFF	TGTGCCAGCAGCGTAGGTGGACTAGTAATCCAGGGGGAGCAGTTCTTC
NA	TRBV20-1	TRBJ2-5	TRBD2	CSAVLATQETQYF	TGCAGTGCTGTACTAGCGACCCAAGAGACCCAGTACTTC
NA	TRBV20-1	TRBJ2-3	NA	CSANRLTTDTQYF	TGCAGTGCTAACAGACTCACCACAGATACGCAGTATTTT
few	TRBV29-1	TRBJ2-3	NA	CSVGAPEGTDTQYF	TGCAGCGTTGGGGCCCCGGAGGGGACAGATACGCAGTATTTT
NA	TRBV12-3/TRBV12-4	TRBJ2-1	NA	CASSRGGGGFF	TGTGCCAGCAGCCGTGGGGGCGGAGGGTTCTTC
few	TRBV6-5	TRBJ2-5	NA	CASSFTRQRLETQYF	TGTGCCAGCAGTTTCACCAGGCAGCGCCTAGAGACCCAGTACTTC
few	TRBV24-1	TRBJ1-1	TRBD1	CATSDRTGGKTEAFF	TGTGCCACCAGTGACCGGACAGGGGGCAAGACTGAAGCTTTCTTT
NA	TRBV5-1	TRBJ2-2	NA	CASLNDRWTWELFF	TGCGCCAGCCTCAACGACCGATGGACCTGGGAGCTGTTTTTT
few	TRBV6-6	TRBJ2-3	TRBD1	CASSETGADTQYF	TGTGCCAGCAGTGAGACAGGGGCAGATACGCAGTATTTT
few	TRBV20-1	TRBJ1-1	NA	CSAWDGLNTEAFF	TGCAGTGCTTGGGACGGATTGAACACTGAAGCTTTCTTT
NA	TRBV12-3/TRBV12-4	TRBJ2-2	NA	CASSLAFLTAGELFF	TGTGCCAGCAGTTTAGCTTTCTTGACGGCCGGGGAGCTGTTTTTT
NA	TRBV20-1	TRBJ2-1	NA	CSASLSRFYNEQFF	TGCAGTGCTAGCCTTAGTAGATTCTACAATGAGCAGTTCTTC
few	TRBV7-2	TRBJ2-3	TRBD2	CASSLEGTSGSGTQYF	TGTGCCAGCAGCTTGGAAGGGACTAGCGGGAGTGGTACGCAGTATTTT
NA	TRBV14	TRBJ2-1	NA	CASSQVRNEQFF	TGTGCCAGCAGCCAAGTAAGAAATGAGCAGTTCTTC
NA	TRBV5-1	TRBJ2-5	TRBD2	CASSGLAGVGETQYF	TGCGCCAGCAGCGGTCTAGCGGGAGTTGGGGAGACCCAGTACTTC
NA	TRBV20-1	TRBJ2-2	NA	CSASKTANTGELFF	TGCAGTGCTAGTAAGACAGCGAACACCGGGGAGCTGTTTTTT
few	TRBV7-8	TRBJ1-1	NA	CASSLATLGVNTEAFF	TGTGCCAGCAGCTTAGCCACCTTGGGGGTGAACACTGAAGCTTTCTTT
few	TRBV7-2	TRBJ1-2	NA	CASSSIYGYTF	TGTGCCAGCAGCTCAATCTATGGCTACACCTTC
many	TRBV29-1	TRBJ2-1	NA	CSVERGPVEQFF	TGCAGCGTTGAAAGGGGACCAGTGGAGCAGTTCTTC
few	TRBV5-1	TRBJ2-2	TRBD2	CASSPEGLAGNTGELFF	TGCGCCAGCAGCCCGGAGGGACTAGCGGGAAACACCGGGGAGCTGTTTTTT
many	TRBV6-1	TRBJ2-1	TRBD2	CASRTGGGISYNEQFF	TGTGCCAGCAGAACGGGAGGGGGAATCTCCTACAATGAGCAGTTCTTC
NA	TRBV20-1	TRBJ2-4	TRBD1	CSARLLRQGRENIQYF	TGCAGTGCTAGACTACTCCGACAGGGTAGGGAAAACATTCAGTACTTC
few	TRBV20-1	TRBJ2-7	TRBD2	CSARRTSGLYEQYF	TGCAGTGCTAGGAGGACTAGCGGGCTCTACGAGCAGTACTTC
NA	TRBV20-1	TRBJ2-7	NA	CSARDLGLYEQYF	TGCAGTGCTAGAGATCTCGGCCTTTACGAGCAGTACTTC
NA	TRBV18	TRBJ1-1	NA	CASSPTGSSEAFF	TGTGCCAGCTCACCCACAGGGAGCAGTGAAGCTTTCTTT